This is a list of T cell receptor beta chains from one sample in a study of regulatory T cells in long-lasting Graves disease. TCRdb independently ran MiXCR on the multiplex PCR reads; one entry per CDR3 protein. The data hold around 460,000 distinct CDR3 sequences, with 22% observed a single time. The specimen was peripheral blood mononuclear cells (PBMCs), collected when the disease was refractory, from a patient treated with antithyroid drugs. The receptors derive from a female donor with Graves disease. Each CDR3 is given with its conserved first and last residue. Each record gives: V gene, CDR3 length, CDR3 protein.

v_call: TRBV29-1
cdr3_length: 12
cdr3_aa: CSVNRGTGELFF

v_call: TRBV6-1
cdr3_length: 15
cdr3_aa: CASSETGANTGELFF

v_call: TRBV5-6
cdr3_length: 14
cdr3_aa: CASSFWTGQETQHF

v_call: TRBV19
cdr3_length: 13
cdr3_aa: CASRGTTNTEAFF

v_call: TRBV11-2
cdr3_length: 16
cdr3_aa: CASSFLRGGGGYGYTF

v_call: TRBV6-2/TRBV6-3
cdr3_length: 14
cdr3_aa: CASRTRGFTDTQYF

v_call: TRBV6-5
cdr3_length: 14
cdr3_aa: CASSYQGPYYEQYF

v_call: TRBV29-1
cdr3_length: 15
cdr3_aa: CSVYSVGTLLETQYF

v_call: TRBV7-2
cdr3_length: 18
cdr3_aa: CASSLTSGISAKADTQYF

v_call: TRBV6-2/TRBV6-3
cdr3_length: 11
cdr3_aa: CASKRGYGYTF

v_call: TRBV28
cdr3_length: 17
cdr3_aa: CASRIPGQEARDTEAFF

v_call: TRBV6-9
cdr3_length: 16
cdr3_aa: CASSSGPLTSNQPQHF

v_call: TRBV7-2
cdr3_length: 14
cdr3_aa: CASSPLRADSPLHF

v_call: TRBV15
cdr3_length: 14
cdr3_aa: CATSRPHLVEPQHF

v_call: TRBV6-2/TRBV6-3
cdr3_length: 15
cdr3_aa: CASSFSDSLSQPQHF

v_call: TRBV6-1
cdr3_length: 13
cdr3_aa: CASSLGPSRGVFF

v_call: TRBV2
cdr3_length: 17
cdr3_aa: CASSVGQGVGGNTGAFF

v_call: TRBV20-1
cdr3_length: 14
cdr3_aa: CSAFGTSGPDTQYF

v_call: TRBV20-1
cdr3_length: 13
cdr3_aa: CSARAQGTGELFF

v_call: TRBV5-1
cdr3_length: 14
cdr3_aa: CASSSDRLTYEQYF

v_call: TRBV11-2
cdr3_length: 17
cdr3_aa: CASSLQQGPRMNTEAFF

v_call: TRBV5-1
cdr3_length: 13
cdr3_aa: CASRTGATYEQYF

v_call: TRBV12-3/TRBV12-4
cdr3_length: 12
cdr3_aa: CASSSGGWEQYF

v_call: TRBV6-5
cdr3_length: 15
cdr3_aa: CASSYGTGGNTEAFF

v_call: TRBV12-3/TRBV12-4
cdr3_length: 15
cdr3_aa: CASSPEGQGKNIQYF

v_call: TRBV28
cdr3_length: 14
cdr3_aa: CASSPLRGGGEQYF

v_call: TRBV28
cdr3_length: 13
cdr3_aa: CASSLILNTEAFF

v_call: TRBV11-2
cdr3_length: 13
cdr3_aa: CASSPDRDDTQYF

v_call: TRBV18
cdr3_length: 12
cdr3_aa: CASSPVNDEQYF

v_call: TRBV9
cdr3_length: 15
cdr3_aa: CASSGGQGFGETQYF

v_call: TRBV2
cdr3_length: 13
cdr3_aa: CASIGTGAQPQHF

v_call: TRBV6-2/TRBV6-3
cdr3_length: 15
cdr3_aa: CASSSLQGNAGELFF

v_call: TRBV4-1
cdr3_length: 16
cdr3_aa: CASSQYRGSINTEAFF

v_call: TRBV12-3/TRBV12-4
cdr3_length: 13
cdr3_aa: CASSRDRGTEAFF

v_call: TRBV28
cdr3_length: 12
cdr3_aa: CASSRTGGLAFF

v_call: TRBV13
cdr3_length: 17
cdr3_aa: CASSLSGRARSKNIQYF

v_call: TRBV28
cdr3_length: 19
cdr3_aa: CASSLTLWGGVSPQETQYF